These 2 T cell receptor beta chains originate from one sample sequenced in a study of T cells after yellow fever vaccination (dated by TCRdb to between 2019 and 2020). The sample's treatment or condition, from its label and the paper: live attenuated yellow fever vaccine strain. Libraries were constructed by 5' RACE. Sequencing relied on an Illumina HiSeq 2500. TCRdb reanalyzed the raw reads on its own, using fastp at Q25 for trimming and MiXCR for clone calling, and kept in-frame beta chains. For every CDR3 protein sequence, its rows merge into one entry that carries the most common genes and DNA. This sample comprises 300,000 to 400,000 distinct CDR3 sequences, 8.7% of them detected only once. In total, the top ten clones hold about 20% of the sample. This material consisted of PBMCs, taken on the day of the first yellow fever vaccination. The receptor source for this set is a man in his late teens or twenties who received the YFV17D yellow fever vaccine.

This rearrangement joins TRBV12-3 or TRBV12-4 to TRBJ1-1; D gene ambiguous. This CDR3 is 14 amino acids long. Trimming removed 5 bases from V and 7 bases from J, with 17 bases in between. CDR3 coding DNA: TGTGCCAGCAGTAGGAAGGACGGAGATAATGAAGCTTTCTTT. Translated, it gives CASSRKDGDNEAFF.

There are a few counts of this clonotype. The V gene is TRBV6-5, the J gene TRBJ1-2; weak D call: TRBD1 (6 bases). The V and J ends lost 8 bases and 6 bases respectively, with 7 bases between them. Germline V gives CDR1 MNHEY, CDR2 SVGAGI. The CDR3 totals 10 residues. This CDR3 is CASRTDGYTF. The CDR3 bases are TGTGCCAGCCGGACAGATGGCTACACCTTC.